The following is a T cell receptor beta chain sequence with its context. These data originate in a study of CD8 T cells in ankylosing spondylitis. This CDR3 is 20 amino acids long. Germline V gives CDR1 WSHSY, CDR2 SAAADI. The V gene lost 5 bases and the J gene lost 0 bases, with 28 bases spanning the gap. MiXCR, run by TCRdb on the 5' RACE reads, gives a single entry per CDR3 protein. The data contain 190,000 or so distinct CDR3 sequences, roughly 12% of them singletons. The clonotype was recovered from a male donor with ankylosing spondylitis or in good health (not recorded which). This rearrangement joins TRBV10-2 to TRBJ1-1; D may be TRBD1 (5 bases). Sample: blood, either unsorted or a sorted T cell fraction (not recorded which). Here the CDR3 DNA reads TGCGCCAGCAGTTTCCCATCCGCCCAGGGCCCATGGGGCATGAACACTGAAGCTTTCTTT. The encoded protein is CASSFPSAQGPWGMNTEAFF.